The entry below describes one T cell receptor (beta chain). This specimen comes from a study of control samples from healthy donors and cancer patients. Sequencing was performed with immunoSEQ multiplex PCR; in TCRdb, only in-frame clones are kept and a portion is missing. The data show about 170,000 clones, roughly 89% seen once. The CDR3 is 16 amino acids. Germline V gives CDR1 LGHDT, CDR2 YNNKEL (reference sequence). V was shortened by 8 bases and J by 6 bases, with 22 bases between the two germline ends. The chain combines TRBV3-1 (or the pseudogene TRBV3-2) with TRBJ2-2, with D perhaps assigned TRBD1 or TRBD2 (6 bases each). Material: blood. This clonotype was sampled from a young man in good health. CDR3 nucleotide sequence: TGTGCCAGCGAAATTTGGGGGGCCGGGGACGCCGGGGAGCTGTTTTTT. Translated, it gives CASEIWGAGDAGELFF.